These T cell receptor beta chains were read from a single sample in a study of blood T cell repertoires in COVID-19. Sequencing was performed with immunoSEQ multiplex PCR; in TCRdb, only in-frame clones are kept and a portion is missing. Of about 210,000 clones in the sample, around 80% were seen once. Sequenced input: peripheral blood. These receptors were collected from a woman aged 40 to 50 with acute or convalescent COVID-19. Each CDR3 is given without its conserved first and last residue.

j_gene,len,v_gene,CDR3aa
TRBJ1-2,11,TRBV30,AWSEGEGYGYT
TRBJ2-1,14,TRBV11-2,ASSLEGLVPYNEQF
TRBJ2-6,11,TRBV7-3,ASRRAGANVLT
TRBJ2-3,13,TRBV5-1,ASRLSGSSTDTQY
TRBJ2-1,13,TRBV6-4,ASSDSGTASNEQF
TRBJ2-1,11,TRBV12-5,ASGLVWQGEQF
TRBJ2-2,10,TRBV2,ARARGSGELF
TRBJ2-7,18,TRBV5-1,ASSTPGQGARSHFTYEQY
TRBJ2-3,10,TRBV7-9,ASRTGVDTQY
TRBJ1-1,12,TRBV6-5,ASSYRQGTPEAF
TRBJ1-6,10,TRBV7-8,ASSSENSPLH
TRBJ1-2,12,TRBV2,ASSDGSFIYGYT
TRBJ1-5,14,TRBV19,ASRHQGARRNQPQH
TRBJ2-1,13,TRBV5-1,ASSSGQGSYNEQF
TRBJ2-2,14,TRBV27,ASRGVGGANTGELF
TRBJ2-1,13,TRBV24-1,ATSGGESSYNEQF
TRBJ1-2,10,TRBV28,ASSLTGVGYT
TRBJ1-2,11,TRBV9,ASSVNINYGYT
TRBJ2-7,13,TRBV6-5,ASSPRGRSSYEQY
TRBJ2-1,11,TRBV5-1,ASSLTSSNEQF
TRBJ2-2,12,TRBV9,ASSPRLNTGELF
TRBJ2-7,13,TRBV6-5,ASSSYHVQGNEQY
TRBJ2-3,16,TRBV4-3,ASSQDSVGLAGMDTQY
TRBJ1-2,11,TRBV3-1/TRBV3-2,ATSGASNYGYT
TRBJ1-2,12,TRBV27,ASSLGPDNYGYT
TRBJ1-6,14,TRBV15,ATSRWTGTYNSPLH
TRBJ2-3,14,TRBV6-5,ASSYGAGGHTDTQY
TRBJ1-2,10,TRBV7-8,ASSPPDYGYT
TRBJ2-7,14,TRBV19,ASSGRPGQGGYEQY
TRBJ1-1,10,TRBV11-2,ASSLRETEAF
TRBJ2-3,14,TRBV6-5,ASSSSDRAHTDTQY
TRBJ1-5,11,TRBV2,ASIGEGNQPQH
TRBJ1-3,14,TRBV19,ASSPSHGGRGNTIY
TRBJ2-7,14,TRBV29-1,SVVGLAGAYAYEQY
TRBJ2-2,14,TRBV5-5,ASSLGSGGDTGELF
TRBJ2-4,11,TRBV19,ASSGLAKNIQY
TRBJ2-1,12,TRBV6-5,ASSGLAGGGEQF
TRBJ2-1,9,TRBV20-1,SASISYEQF
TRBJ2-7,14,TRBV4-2,ASSPVGTSGAYEQY
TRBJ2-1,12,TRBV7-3,ASRSGLAGDEQF
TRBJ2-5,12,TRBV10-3,AISGPGSGETQY
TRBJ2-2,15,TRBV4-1,ASSPGLAGGGAGELF
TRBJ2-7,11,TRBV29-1,SVHGGPDYEQY
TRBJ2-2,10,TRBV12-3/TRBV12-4,ASRVRAGELF
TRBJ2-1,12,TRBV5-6,ASSLRQDLNEQF
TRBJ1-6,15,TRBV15,ATSRGPQGARNSPLH
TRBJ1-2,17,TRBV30,AWNPRWGADSSSNYGYT
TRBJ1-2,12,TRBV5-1,ASSQQGSNYGYT
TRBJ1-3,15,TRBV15,ATTPGRDRAGGNTIY
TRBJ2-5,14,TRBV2,ASSEGGDLYQETQY
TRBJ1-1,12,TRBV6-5,ASRAGVGNTEAF
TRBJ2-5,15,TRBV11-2,ASSLDHRGRVTETQY
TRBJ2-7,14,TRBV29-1,SVDGTSGGKPYEQY
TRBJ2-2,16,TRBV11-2,ASSRSSWSVQNTGELF
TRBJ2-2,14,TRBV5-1,ASSLSVAGSTGELF
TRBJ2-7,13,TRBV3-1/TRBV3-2,ASSPPQGLAYEQY
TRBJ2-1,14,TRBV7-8,ASSTKGGQGANEQF
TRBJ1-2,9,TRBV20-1,SARVAYGYT
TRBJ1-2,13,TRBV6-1,ASSEAGRTGHGYT